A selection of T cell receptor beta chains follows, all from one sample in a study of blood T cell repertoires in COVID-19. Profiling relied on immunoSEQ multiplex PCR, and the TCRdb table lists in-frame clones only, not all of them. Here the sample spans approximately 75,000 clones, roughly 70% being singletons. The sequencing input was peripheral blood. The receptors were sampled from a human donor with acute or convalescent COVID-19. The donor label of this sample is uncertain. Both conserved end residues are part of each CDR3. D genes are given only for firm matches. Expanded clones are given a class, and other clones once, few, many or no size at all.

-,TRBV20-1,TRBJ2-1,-,CSASSLVTYNEQFF,TGCAGTGCTAGTTCTCTAGTAACATACAATGAGCAGTTCTTC
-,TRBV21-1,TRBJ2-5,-,CASRVQREERETQYF,TGTGCCAGCAGGGTCCAGCGGGAGGAACGAGAGACCCAGTACTTC
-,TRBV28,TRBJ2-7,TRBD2,CASSLSPSSASGTSYEQYF,TGTGCCAGCAGTTTATCCCCGAGTTCCGCTAGCGGGACCTCCTACGAGCAGTACTTC
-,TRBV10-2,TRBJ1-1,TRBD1,CATEQGAEAFF,TGCGCCACCGAACAGGGGGCTGAAGCTTTCTTT
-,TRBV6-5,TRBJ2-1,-,CASRDQGLINEQFF,TGTGCCAGCAGGGACCAGGGGTTGATCAATGAGCAGTTCTTC
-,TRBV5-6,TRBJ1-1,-,CASSLANRVGAEAFF,TGTGCCAGCAGCTTGGCGAACAGGGTGGGGGCTGAAGCTTTCTTT
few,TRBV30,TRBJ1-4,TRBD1,CASAPTWDRGREEKLFF,TGTGCCTCTGCCCCAACATGGGACAGGGGGCGAGAGGAAAAACTGTTTTTT
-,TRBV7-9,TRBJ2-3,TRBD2,CASSLGRTSGSSDTQYF,TGTGCCAGCAGCTTAGGGAGGACTAGCGGGAGTTCAGATACGCAGTATTTT
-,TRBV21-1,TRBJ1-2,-,CASTLTVRANYGYTF,TGTGCCAGCACCTTAACAGTACGAGCTAACTATGGCTACACCTTC
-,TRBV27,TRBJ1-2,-,CASSFTGFESNYGYTF,TGTGCCAGCAGTTTCACAGGGTTTGAGTCGAACTATGGCTACACCTTC
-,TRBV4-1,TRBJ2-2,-,CASSQDSGVTGELFF,TGCGCCAGCAGCCAAGACTCGGGGGTCACCGGGGAGCTGTTTTTT
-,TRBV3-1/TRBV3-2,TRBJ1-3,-,CASSQGGLGNTIYF,TGTGCCAGCAGCCAGGGGGGACTGGGAAACACCATATATTTT
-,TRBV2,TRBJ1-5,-,CASSEAGGAGQPQHF,TGTGCCAGCAGTGAAGCCGGTGGGGCAGGGCAGCCCCAGCATTTT
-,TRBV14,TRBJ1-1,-,CASSLRRRGSEAFF,TGTGCCAGCAGCCTCAGGCGGAGGGGTTCTGAAGCTTTCTTT
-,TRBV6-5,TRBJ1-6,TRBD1,CASSYRPGQGNSPLHF,TGTGCCAGCAGTTACCGACCGGGACAGGGGAATTCACCCCTCCACTTT
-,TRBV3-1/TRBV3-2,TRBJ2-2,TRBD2,CASSPLAGGPSGELFF,TGTGCCAGCAGCCCTCTAGCGGGGGGGCCATCTGGGGAGCTGTTTTTT
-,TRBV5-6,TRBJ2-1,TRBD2,CASSLEGLAVLGEQFF,TGTGCCAGCAGCCTAGAGGGACTAGCGGTTTTGGGTGAGCAGTTCTTC
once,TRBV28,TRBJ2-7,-,CASSLQAQQYF,TGTGCCAGCAGCCTTCAAGCCCAGCAGTACTTC
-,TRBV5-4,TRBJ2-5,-,CASSWGSSGLRETQYF,TGTGCCAGCAGCTGGGGAAGTTCGGGACTGAGAGAGACCCAGTACTTC
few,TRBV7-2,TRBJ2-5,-,CASSPSLLEETQYF,TGTGCCAGCAGCCCTAGTTTGTTGGAAGAGACCCAGTACTTC
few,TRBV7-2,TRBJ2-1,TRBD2,CASSLVAGGGNEQFF,TGTGCCAGCAGCTTAGTTGCGGGAGGGGGGAATGAGCAGTTCTTC